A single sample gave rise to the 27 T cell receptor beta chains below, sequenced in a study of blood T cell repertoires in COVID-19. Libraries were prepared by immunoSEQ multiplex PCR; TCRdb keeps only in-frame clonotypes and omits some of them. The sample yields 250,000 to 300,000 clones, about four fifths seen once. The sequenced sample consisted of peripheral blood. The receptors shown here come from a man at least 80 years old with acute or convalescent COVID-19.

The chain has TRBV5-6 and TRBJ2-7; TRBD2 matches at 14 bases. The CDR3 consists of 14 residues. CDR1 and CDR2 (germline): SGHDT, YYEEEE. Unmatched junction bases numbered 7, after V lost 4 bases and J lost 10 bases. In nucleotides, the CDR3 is TGTGCCAGCAGCGCCCCGGGACTAGCGGGAGTACAGTACTTC. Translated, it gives CASSAPGLAGVQYF.

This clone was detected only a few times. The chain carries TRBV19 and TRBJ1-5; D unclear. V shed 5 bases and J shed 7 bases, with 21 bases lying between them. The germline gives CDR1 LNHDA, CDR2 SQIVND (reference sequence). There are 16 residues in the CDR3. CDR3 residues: CASSPNTPGSGQPQHF. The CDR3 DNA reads TGTGCCAGTAGTCCGAATACACCCGGGTCTGGGCAGCCCCAGCATTTT.

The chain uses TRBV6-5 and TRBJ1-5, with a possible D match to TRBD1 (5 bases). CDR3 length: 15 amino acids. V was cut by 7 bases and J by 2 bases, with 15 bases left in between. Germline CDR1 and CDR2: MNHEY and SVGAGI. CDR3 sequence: CASTRDLGGNQPQHF. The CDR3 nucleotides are TGTGCCAGCACCAGGGATCTCGGAGGCAATCAGCCCCAGCATTTT.

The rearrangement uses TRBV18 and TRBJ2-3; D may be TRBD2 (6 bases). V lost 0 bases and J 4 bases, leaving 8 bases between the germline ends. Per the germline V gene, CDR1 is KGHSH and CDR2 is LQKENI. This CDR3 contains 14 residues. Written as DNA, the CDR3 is TGTGCCAGCTCACCACCGGGGGAGGCAGATACGCAGTATTTT. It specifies CASSPPGEADTQYF.

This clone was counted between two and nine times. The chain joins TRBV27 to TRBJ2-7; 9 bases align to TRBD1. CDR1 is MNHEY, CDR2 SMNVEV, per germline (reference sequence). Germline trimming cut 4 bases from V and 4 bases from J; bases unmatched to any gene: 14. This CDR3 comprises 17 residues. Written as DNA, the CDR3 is TGTGCCAGCAGTTCCCGACCGGGACAGGGATCCCTTTACGAGCAGTACTTC. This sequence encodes CASSSRPGQGSLYEQYF.

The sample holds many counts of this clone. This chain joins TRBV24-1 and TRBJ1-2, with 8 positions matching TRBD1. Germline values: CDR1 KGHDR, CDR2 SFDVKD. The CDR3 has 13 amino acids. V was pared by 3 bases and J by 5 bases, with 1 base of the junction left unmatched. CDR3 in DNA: TGTGCCACCAGTGATGACAGGGGTTATGGCTACACCTTC. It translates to CATSDDRGYGYTF.

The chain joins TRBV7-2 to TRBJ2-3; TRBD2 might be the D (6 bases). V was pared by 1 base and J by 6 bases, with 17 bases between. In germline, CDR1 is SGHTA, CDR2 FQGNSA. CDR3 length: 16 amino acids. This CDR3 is CASSLGWQGGGDTQYF. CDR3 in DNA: TGTGCCAGCAGCTTAGGGTGGCAGGGTGGAGGGGATACGCAGTATTTT.

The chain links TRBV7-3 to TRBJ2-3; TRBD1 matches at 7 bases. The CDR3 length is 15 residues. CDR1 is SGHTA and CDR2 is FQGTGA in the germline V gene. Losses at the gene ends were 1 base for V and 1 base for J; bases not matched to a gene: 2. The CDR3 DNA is TGTGCCAGCAGCTTAAGGGGGACAGGCACAGATACGCAGTATTTT. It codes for CASSLRGTGTDTQYF.

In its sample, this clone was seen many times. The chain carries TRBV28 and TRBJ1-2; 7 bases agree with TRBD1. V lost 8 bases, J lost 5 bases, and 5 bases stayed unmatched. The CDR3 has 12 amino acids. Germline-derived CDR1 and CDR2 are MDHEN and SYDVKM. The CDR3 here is CASAPTGYGYTF. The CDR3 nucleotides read TGTGCCAGCGCCCCGACAGGGTATGGCTACACCTTC.

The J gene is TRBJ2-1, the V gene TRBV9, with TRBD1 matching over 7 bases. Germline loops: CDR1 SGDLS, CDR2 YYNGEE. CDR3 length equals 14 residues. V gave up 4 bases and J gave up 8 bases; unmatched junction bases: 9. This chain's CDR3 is CASSMGQLQDEQFF. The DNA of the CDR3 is TGTGCCAGCAGCATGGGACAGTTACAAGATGAGCAGTTCTTC.

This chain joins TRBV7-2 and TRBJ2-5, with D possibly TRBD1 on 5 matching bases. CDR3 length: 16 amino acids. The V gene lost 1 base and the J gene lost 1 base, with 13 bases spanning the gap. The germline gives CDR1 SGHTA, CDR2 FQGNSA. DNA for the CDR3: TGTGCCAGCAGCTTAGTCAGTGTGGGGCCCCAAGAGACCCAGTACTTC. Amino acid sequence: CASSLVSVGPQETQYF.

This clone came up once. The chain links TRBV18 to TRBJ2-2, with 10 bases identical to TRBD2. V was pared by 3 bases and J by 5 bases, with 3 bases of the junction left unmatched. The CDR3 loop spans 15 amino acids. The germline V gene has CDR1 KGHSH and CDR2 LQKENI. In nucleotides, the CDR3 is TGTGCCAGCTCACCGCCAGCGGGAGGGACCGGGGAGCTGTTTTTT. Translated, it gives CASSPPAGGTGELFF.

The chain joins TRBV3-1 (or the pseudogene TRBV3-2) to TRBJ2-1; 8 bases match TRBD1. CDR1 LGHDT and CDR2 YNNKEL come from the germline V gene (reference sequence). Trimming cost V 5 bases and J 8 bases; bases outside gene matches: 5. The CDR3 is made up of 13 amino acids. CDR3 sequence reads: CASSYGQGYEQFF. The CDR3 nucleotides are TGTGCCAGCAGCTACGGACAGGGCTATGAGCAGTTCTTC.

CDR3 in amino acids: CASSYGLEHITQYF. The CDR3 DNA follows: TGTGCCAGCAGTTACGGACTCGAGCATATAACGCAGTATTTT. The J gene is TRBJ2-3, the V gene TRBV14, with a possible D match to TRBD2 (5 bases). Germline V gives CDR1 SGHDN, CDR2 FVKESK. With 6 bases removed from V and 9 bases from J, the gap between germline ends came to 19 bases. This CDR3 has 14 residues. Based on the CDR3 plus reference TRBV14 and TRBJ2-3, the full variable domain is EAGVTQFPSHSVIEKGQTVTLRCDPISGHDNLYWYRRVMGKEIKFLLHFVKESKQDESGMPNNRFLAERTGGTYSTLKVQPAELEDSGVYFCASSYGLEHITQYFGPGTRLTVL.

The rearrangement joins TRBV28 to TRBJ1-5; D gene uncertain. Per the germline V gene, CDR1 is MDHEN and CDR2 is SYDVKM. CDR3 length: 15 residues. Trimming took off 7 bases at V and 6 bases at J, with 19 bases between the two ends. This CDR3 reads CASIPGSEGRQPQHF. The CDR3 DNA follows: TGTGCCAGCATTCCGGGATCGGAGGGCCGTCAGCCCCAGCATTTT.

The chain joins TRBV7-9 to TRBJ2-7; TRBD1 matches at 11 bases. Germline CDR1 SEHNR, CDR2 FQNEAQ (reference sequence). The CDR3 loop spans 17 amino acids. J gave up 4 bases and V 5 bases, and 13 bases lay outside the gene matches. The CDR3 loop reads CASSPRGSGQGGYEQYF. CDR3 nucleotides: TGTGCCAGCAGCCCGAGAGGGTCGGGACAGGGGGGGTACGAGCAGTACTTC.

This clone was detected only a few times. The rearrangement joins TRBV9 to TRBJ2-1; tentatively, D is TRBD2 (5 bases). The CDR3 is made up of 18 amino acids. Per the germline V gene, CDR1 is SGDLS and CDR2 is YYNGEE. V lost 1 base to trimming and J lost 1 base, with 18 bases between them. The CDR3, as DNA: TGTGCCAGCAGCGTAAGAGGACTTCCCGGTAGTTCCTACAATGAGCAGTTCTTC. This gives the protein CASSVRGLPGSSYNEQFF.

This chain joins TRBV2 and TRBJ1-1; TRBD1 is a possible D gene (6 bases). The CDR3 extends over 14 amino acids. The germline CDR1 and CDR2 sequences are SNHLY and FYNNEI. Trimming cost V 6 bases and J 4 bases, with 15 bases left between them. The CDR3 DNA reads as TGTGCCAGCAGCCGGACAGTCTTGGGCACTGAAGCTTTCTTT. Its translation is CASSRTVLGTEAFF.

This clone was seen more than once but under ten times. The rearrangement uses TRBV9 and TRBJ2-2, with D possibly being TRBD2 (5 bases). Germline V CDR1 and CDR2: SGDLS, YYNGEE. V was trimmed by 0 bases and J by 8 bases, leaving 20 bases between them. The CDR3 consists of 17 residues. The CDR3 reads CASSVGGGATAWGELFF. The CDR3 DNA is TGTGCCAGCAGCGTAGGTGGAGGAGCTACGGCCTGGGGGGAGCTGTTTTTT.

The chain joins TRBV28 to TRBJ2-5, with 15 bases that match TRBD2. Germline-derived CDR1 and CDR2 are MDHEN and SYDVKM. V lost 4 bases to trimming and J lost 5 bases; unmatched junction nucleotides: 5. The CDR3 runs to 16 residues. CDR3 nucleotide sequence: TGTGCCAGCAGTTCCCCTGGACTAGCGGGGGGGGAGACCCAGTACTTC. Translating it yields CASSSPGLAGGETQYF.

CDR3: CASSLMTGTINYGYTF. For the CDR3, the DNA is TGTGCCAGCAGCTTAATGACAGGGACGATCAACTATGGCTACACCTTC. The chain joins TRBV7-9 to TRBJ1-2, with TRBD1 identical over 7 bases. Germline V gene sequence: CDR1 SEHNR, CDR2 FQNEAQ (reference sequence). This CDR3 contains 16 residues. Trimming removed 2 bases from V and 2 bases from J; junction bases left unmatched: 8.

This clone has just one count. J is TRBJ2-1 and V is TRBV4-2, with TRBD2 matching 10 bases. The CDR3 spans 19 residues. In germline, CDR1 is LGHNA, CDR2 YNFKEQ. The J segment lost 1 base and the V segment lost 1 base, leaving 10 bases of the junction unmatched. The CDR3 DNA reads TGTGCCAGCAGCCAAGTTACTAGCGGGACCCGGAGGTCCTACAATGAGCAGTTCTTC. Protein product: CASSQVTSGTRRSYNEQFF.

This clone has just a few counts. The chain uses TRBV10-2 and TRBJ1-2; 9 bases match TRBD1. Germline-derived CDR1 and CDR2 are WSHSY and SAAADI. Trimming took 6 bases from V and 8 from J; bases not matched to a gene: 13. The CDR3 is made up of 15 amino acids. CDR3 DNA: TGCGCCAGCAGAACCGGGATACAGGGGGCGGGAGGCTACACCTTC. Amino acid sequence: CASRTGIQGAGGYTF.

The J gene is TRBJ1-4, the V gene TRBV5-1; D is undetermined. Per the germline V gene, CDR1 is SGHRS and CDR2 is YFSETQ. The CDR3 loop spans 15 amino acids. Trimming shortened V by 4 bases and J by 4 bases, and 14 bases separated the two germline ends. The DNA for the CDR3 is TGCGCCAGCAGCCTAGGTGTTCTCGGTAATGAAAAACTGTTTTTT. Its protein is CASSLGVLGNEKLFF.

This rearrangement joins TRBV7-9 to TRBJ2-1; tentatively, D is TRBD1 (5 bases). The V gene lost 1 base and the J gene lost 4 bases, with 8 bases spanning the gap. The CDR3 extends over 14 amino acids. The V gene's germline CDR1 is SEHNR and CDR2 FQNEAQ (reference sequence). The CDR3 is CASSLGGQYNEQFF. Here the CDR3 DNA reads TGTGCCAGCAGCTTAGGAGGACAATACAATGAGCAGTTCTTC.

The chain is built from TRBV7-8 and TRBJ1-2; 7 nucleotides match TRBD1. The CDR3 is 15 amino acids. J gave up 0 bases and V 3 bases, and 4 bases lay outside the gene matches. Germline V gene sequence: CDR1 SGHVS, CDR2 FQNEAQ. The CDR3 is CASSLTGNSNYGYTF. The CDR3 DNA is TGTGCCAGCAGCTTGACAGGGAACTCTAACTATGGCTACACCTTC.

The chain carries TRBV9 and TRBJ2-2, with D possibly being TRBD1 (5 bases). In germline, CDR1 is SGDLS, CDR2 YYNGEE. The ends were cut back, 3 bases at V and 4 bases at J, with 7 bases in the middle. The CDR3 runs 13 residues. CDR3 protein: CASSGGFTGELFF. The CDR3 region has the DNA TGTGCCAGCAGCGGGGGCTTCACCGGGGAGCTGTTTTTT.